One sample yielded the 16 T cell receptor beta chains listed below, sequenced in a study of tumor-infiltrating lymphocytes in primary liver carcinoma. The 20-30 mg bulk tissue piece was not sorted before simultaneous RNA and DNA extraction. With around 450 ng total RNA as template and a constant-region primer, TCR beta cDNA was made. Modified slightly, ARM-PCR produced TCR beta libraries over three nested multiplex PCR rounds. TRBV1-TRBV30 forward primers and a C-beta reverse primer were used in the first two PCR rounds, which each ran for nine to ten cycles. In TCRdb, the multiplex PCR reads were re-called with MiXCR into one record per CDR3 protein. The repertoire holds under 150,000 distinct CDR3 sequences, around two thirds seen once, with 8.1% in the top ten. The sample was tumor-adjacent normal liver tissue. The source of these receptors is a woman in her fifties or sixties with primary liver carcinoma and hepatitis B virus infection.

V is TRBV29-1 and J is TRBJ2-7; D gene ambiguous. The V gene lost 8 bases and the J gene lost 3 bases, with 14 bases spanning the gap. The germline V gene has CDR1 SQVTM and CDR2 ANQGSEA. This CDR3 has 12 amino acids. CDR3: CSLGIGNYEQYF. The CDR3 region has the DNA TGCAGCCTAGGGATAGGGAACTACGAGCAGTACTTC.

This clonotype was recorded at least ten times. J is TRBJ2-7 and V is TRBV6-5; 8 positions agree with TRBD2. V gave up 2 bases and J gave up 4 bases; unmatched junction bases: 7. CDR1 is MNHEY and CDR2 is SVGAGI in the germline V gene. The CDR3 extends over 15 amino acids. The CDR3 is CASSYTGGAAYEQYF. The CDR3 coding sequence is TGTGCCAGCAGTTACACGGGGGGGGCCGCATACGAGCAGTACTTC.

Turning to this clonotype: Being one base from a much bigger clone, this may be a read error. The rearrangement joins TRBV6-1 to TRBJ2-2; tentatively, D is TRBD1 (5 bases). The CDR3 has 14 residues. The germline V gene has CDR1 MNHNS and CDR2 SASEGT. The DNA for the CDR3 is TGTGTCAGCAGCGAAGGGGTGGGAACCGGGGAGCTGTTTTTT. This sequence encodes CVSSEGVGTGELFF.

As to this clonotype: At one of its ends the junction is not consistent with the germline gene, which may arise from a read error. V gene TRBV10-1 combines with J gene TRBJ2-7; D remains unclear. Looked up from germline, CDR1 is WNHNN and CDR2 is SYGVQD (reference sequence). CDR3 size: 15 residues. The CDR3 loop is CANSVSQRRGYEQYF. For the CDR3, the DNA is TGCGCCAACAGTGTGTCTCAGAGAAGAGGCTACGAGCAGTACTTC.

Comment on this clonotype: This sequence may be a read error, since a much larger clone differs from it by one base. This chain connects TRBV6-1 to TRBJ1-1; tentative D call: TRBD1 (5 bases). CDR1 and CDR2 (germline): MNHNS, SASEGT. The CDR3 covers 13 residues. The CDR3: CTSKYGGNTEAFF. The CDR3 DNA reads TGTACCAGCAAGTACGGGGGTAACACTGAAGCTTTCTTT.

The rearrangement links TRBV29-1 to TRBJ1-1; no clear D. This CDR3 spans 12 amino acids. Per germline, CDR1 SQVTM and CDR2 ANQGSEA. V was pared by 4 bases and J by 8 bases, with 14 bases between. CDR3 residues: CSVAERESEAFF. In DNA, the CDR3 is TGCAGCGTTGCAGAACGGGAATCCGAAGCTTTCTTT.

To note about this clonotype: One junction end does not reproduce the germline sequence, and a read error may be involved. The genes are TRBV4-1 and TRBJ2-1, with D tentatively TRBD2 (5 bases). Germline V gives CDR1 MGHRA, CDR2 YSYEKL. This CDR3 has 15 residues. CDR3 DNA sequence: TGCGCCATCAGCCATGATGGGCTAGCTTACAATGAGCAGTTCTTC. Translating gives CAISHDGLAYNEQFF.

This clonotype was detected only once. A much larger clone sits a single nucleotide away, making a read error possible. The genes are TRBV5-1 and TRBJ2-7, with TRBD2 identical over 7 bases. With V trimmed by 6 bases and J by 0 bases, 12 bases remained unmatched. Germline lookup yields CDR1 SGHRS and CDR2 YFSETQ. The CDR3 runs 16 residues. Here the CDR3 DNA reads TGCGCCAGCATCTCTCACTTGGGCGGGAGCTCCTACGAGCAGTACTTC. Translating gives CASISHLGGSSYEQYF.

Notes on this clonotype: This may arise from a read error, as a much more abundant clone is one base away. The V call is TRBV6-5, the J call TRBJ2-1; 9 bases line up with TRBD2. The CDR3 runs to 14 residues. The V gene's germline CDR1 is MNHEY and CDR2 SVGAGI. The J segment lost 2 bases and the V segment lost 7 bases, leaving 3 bases of the junction unmatched. CDR3 coding DNA: TGTGCCAGCACTAGGACTAGCGCCTACAATGAGCAGTTCTTC. As protein: CASTRTSAYNEQFF.

The chain combines TRBV25-1 with TRBJ2-3; 10 bases map to TRBD1. This CDR3 spans 14 amino acids. Germline loops: CDR1 MGHDK, CDR2 SYGVNS. J gave up 2 bases and V 8 bases, and 4 bases lay outside the gene matches. The CDR3 region is CASCGQGDTDTQYF. In nucleotides, the CDR3 is TGTGCCAGCTGTGGACAGGGGGACACAGATACGCAGTATTTT.

A remark on this clonotype: Without the conserved terminal phenylalanine or tryptophan, this CDR3 likely stems from a read error. Because the CDR3's place on the DNA is in doubt, the DNA is left out and the CDR3 is given as listed by TCRdb. V usage is TRBV11-2 and J usage is TRBJ2-7; whether TRBD2, the table's D call, matches the DNA was not checked. The CDR3 is 11 residues long, ends included. CDR1 and CDR2 from the germline V gene are SGHAT and FQNNGV. CDR3 in amino acids: CVSSSATSLEH.

The chain is built from TRBV29-1 and TRBJ2-1; 15 nucleotides align to TRBD2. In germline, CDR1 is SQVTM, CDR2 ANQGSEA. The CDR3 covers 19 residues. The CDR3 bases are TGCAACGTAGAAATGGGACTAGCGGGAGGAACCGGCTCCTACAATGAGCAGTTCTTC. This gives the protein CNVEMGLAGGTGSYNEQFF.

As for this clonotype: Because it lacks the conserved phenylalanine or tryptophan at the end, this CDR3 is likely a read error. The limits of the CDR3 on the DNA are not certain, so only TCRdb's listed CDR3 is given. V gene TRBV6-5 combines with J gene TRBJ2-7; TRBD1, the table's D call, lacks a check against the DNA. CDR1 MNHEY and CDR2 SVGAGI come from the germline V gene. Ends included, the CDR3 has 14 residues. CDR3 loop: CASSLQGAVAEQNL.

The genes are TRBV5-1 and TRBJ2-6; D unclear. V shed 5 bases and J shed 2 bases, with 17 bases lying between them. The CDR3 runs to 17 residues. Per germline, CDR1 SGHRS and CDR2 YFSETQ. The CDR3 loop reads CASSLAQSPPGANVLTF. The DNA for the CDR3 is TGCGCCAGCAGTCTGGCCCAGTCCCCACCTGGGGCCAACGTCCTGACTTTC.

About this clonotype itself: A read error may account for a junction end that differs from germline. This chain joins TRBV6-5 and TRBJ1-5, with no clear D. CDR3 length equals 15 residues. Germline V CDR1 and CDR2: MNHEY, SVGAGI. CDR3 coding DNA: TGTGCCGGCAGTTACTCGAAGGCCGCGAATCAGCCACAGCATTTT. It yields the protein CAGSYSKAANQPQHF.

This clonotype was picked up a small number of times. A much more abundant neighbour one base away suggests this may be a read error. This sequence joins TRBV12-1 and TRBJ2-2; the table's D call, TRBD2, has no DNA check behind it. TRBV12-1 is a pseudogene locus. The CDR3 contains 16 residues. In nucleotides, the CDR3 is TGTGCCAGCATCGCGGGGGGGCACACGAGCACCGGGGAGCTGTTTTTT. Translated, it gives CASIAGGHTSTGELFF.